These 6 T cell receptor beta chains originate from one sample sequenced in a study of T cell responses to AZD1222 COVID-19 vaccine. Here immunoSEQ multiplex PCR was the method, and the copy in TCRdb shows in-frame clones only, minus some. The sample has 150,000 to 200,000 clones, approximately 90% seen once. This specimen was peripheral blood, taken on day 0 of AZD1222 vaccination. Receptor source: an adult in good health.

The chain's CDR3 is CASSTTENYGYTF. The CDR3 DNA reads as TGTGCCAGCAGCACGACAGAAAACTATGGCTACACCTTC. The V gene is TRBV6-5, the J gene TRBJ1-2, with D possibly being TRBD1 (5 bases). The V and J ends lost 6 bases and 2 bases respectively, with 10 bases between them. The CDR3 has 13 residues. Germline CDR1 reads MNHEY; CDR2 reads SVGAGI.

The chain carries TRBV6-6 and TRBJ2-2, with TRBD2 as a possible D gene (7 bases). CDR3 length equals 16 residues. Germline V gene lookup returns CDR1 MNHNY and CDR2 SVGAGI (reference sequence). Trimming cost V 6 bases and J 6 bases, with 20 bases left between them. CDR3 in DNA: TGTGCCAGCAGCCCCCACGGGGGGCCCTCGGCCGGGGAGCTGTTTTTT. Its protein is CASSPHGGPSAGELFF.

The chain is built from TRBV7-9 and TRBJ1-1; possibly TRBD1 for D (5 bases). This CDR3 contains 13 residues. CDR1 SEHNR and CDR2 FQNEAQ come from the germline V gene (reference sequence). Between the trimmed V and J ends, which lost 5 bases and 3 bases, there was a span of 10 bases. The CDR3 region is CASSKTADTEAFF. As DNA, the CDR3 is TGTGCCAGCAGCAAGACAGCGGACACTGAAGCTTTCTTT. Together with reference TRBV7-9 and TRBJ1-1, the CDR3 gives the full variable domain: DTGVSQNPRHKITKRGQNVTFRCDPISEHNRLYWYRQTLGQGPEFLTYFQNEAQLEKSRLLSDRFSAERPKGSFSTLEIQRTEQGDSAMYLCASSKTADTEAFFGQGTRLTVV.

The V gene is TRBV30, the J gene TRBJ1-5, with no clear D. CDR3 length: 13 residues. The germline V and J ends were trimmed by 0 bases and 7 bases, with 10 bases remaining between them. Germline loops: CDR1 GTSNPN, CDR2 SVGIG (reference sequence). CDR3 nucleotide sequence: TGTGCCTGGAGTGTACCTCCGGGGCAGCCCCAGCATTTT. It is translated as CAWSVPPGQPQHF.

The V gene is TRBV28, the J gene TRBJ2-1; D is perhaps TRBD2 (6 bases). Germline loops: CDR1 MDHEN, CDR2 SYDVKM. This CDR3 region has 13 residues. V gave up 7 bases and J gave up 9 bases, with 16 bases separating them. This CDR3 reads CASKLRDGGEQFF. CDR3 nucleotide sequence: TGTGCCAGCAAGTTGCGGGATGGGGGTGAGCAGTTCTTC.

The V call is TRBV6-5, the J call TRBJ1-5, with 7 bases aligning to TRBD1. J was trimmed by 2 bases and V by 6 bases; bases with no gene match: 1. The CDR3 length is 13 residues. The germline gives CDR1 MNHEY, CDR2 SVGAGI. CDR3: CASSGTGNQPQHF. The CDR3 bases are TGTGCCAGCAGCGGGACAGGCAATCAGCCCCAGCATTTT.